Below, 12 T cell receptor beta chains from the same sample are listed, as sequenced in a study of PD-1 blockade in classical Hodgkin lymphoma. As for time point: newly diagnosed, previously untreated cHL patient sample. The data were produced by immunoSEQ multiplex PCR, yet TCRdb's version contains in-frame clones alone and is incomplete. The sample contains approximately 17,000 clones, around 90% of which appear only once. Sequenced input: peripheral blood mononuclear cells (PBMCs). The receptor set was obtained from a human donor with classical Hodgkin lymphoma.

This clone was recorded once. This chain's CDR3 is CASSPRLAGGYNEQFF. The CDR3 nucleotides read TGTGCCAGCAGTCCTAGACTAGCGGGAGGCTACAATGAGCAGTTCTTC. The chain combines TRBV27 with TRBJ2-1; TRBD2 matches at 13 bases. J lost 3 bases, V lost 5 bases, and 4 bases had no gene match. CDR3 length: 16 residues. Per the germline V gene, CDR1 is MNHEY and CDR2 is SMNVEV (reference sequence).

V usage is TRBV27 and J usage is TRBJ1-3; D unclear. The CDR3 loop spans 14 amino acids. Looked up from germline, CDR1 is MNHEY and CDR2 is SMNVEV (reference sequence). The V and J ends lost 5 bases and 0 bases respectively, with 8 bases between them. The CDR3, as DNA: TGTGCCAGCAGTCCAGGAATCTCTGGAAACACCATATATTTT. Its translation is CASSPGISGNTIYF.

The chain has TRBV5-6 and TRBJ1-6, with 8 bases identical to TRBD1. There are 15 residues in the CDR3. V trimming: 0 bases; J trimming: 10 bases; junction bases outside the gene matches: 6. CDR1 and CDR2 from the germline V gene are SGHDT and YYEEEE. The CDR3 is CASSLAQGAWSPLHF. CDR3 sequence (DNA): TGTGCCAGCAGCTTGGCGCAGGGGGCTTGGTCACCCCTCCACTTT.

The chain joins TRBV5-4 to TRBJ2-1; 11 nucleotides agree with TRBD2. Germline V gene lookup returns CDR1 SGHNT and CDR2 YYREEE (reference sequence). With 3 bases clipped from V and 6 bases from J, the junction kept 5 bases outside the gene matches. The CDR3 covers 15 residues. CDR3 sequence reads: CASSSGGTSGNEQFF. CDR3 bases: TGTGCCAGCAGCTCAGGAGGGACTAGCGGCAATGAGCAGTTCTTC.

J is TRBJ2-3 and V is TRBV7-8, with 11 bases that match TRBD2. CDR3 size: 16 residues. The J segment lost 4 bases and the V segment lost 6 bases, leaving 9 bases of the junction unmatched. The V gene's germline CDR1 is SGHVS and CDR2 FQNEAQ. CDR3 protein: CASSSSGRAFSDTQYF. The CDR3 DNA follows: TGTGCCAGCAGTAGTAGCGGGAGGGCCTTTTCAGATACGCAGTATTTT. Drawing the rest from reference TRBV7-8 and TRBJ2-3, the complete variable domain is GAGVSQSPRYKVAKRGQDVALRCDPISGHVSLFWYQQALGQGPEFLTYFQNEAQLDKSGLPSDRFFAERPEGSVSTLKIQRTQQEDSAVYLCASSSSGRAFSDTQYFGPGTRLTVL.

The gene calls are TRBV6-6 and TRBJ2-7; 9 bases fit TRBD2. This CDR3 spans 14 amino acids. V was pared by 0 bases and J by 3 bases, with 0 bases of the junction left unmatched. Germline CDR1 is MNHNY and CDR2 is SVGAGI (reference sequence). The CDR3 nucleotides read TGTGCCAGCAGTTACTCGCGGGAGGGCTACGAGCAGTACTTC. Protein sequence: CASSYSREGYEQYF.

In this sample, this clone turned up once. The chain is built from TRBV7-9 and TRBJ1-3; TRBD1 matches at 7 bases. Unmatched junction bases numbered 12, after V lost 5 bases and J lost 2 bases. The CDR3 covers 17 residues. Germline V gene sequence: CDR1 SEHNR, CDR2 FQNEAQ (reference sequence). The CDR3 DNA reads as TGTGCCAGCAGCCGGACAGGACGGTCTCTTCCTGGAAACACCATATATTTT. Its translation: CASSRTGRSLPGNTIYF.

The chain couples TRBV4-1 to TRBJ1-2; 7 bases map to TRBD1. The CDR3 is 16 amino acids. Trimming cost V 1 base and J 4 bases; bases outside gene matches: 9. CDR1 and CDR2 from the germline V gene are MGHRA and YSYEKL. CDR3 region: CASSQAVTGPLYGYTF. The CDR3 DNA reads TGCGCCAGCAGCCAAGCGGTGACAGGGCCACTCTATGGCTACACCTTC.

The chain recombines TRBV20-1 with TRBJ2-7; D call uncertain. Trimming removed 3 bases from V and 3 bases from J, with 6 bases in between. The CDR3 totals 11 residues. Germline V CDR1 and CDR2: DFQATT, SNEGSKA (reference sequence). CDR3 sequence: CSARLDYEQYF. CDR3 nucleotide sequence: TGCAGTGCTAGGTTGGACTACGAGCAGTACTTC.

CDR3 nucleotide sequence: TGTGCCAGTACCAGGGTAGGGCAGCCCCAGCATTTT. Protein sequence: CASTRVGQPQHF. The genes are TRBV19 and TRBJ1-5; weak D call: TRBD1 (5 bases). CDR1 is LNHDA and CDR2 is SQIVND in the germline V gene (reference sequence). The CDR3 is 12 residues long. Trimming pared 7 bases from V and 7 bases from J, leaving 11 bases between.

This clone was picked up one time. The gene calls are TRBV14 and TRBJ1-2; D gene ambiguous. Per the germline V gene, CDR1 is SGHDN and CDR2 is FVKESK. V lost 0 bases and J 8 bases, leaving 10 bases between the germline ends. This CDR3 spans 13 amino acids. The CDR3 nucleotides read TGTGCCAGCAGCCAAGAGACGGGATTGGGCTACACCTTC. Its protein product is CASSQETGLGYTF.

The rearrangement uses TRBV5-4 and TRBJ2-7; weak D call: TRBD2 (6 bases). This CDR3 comprises 15 residues. V was clipped by 2 bases and J by 2 bases, with 14 bases between them. Germline-derived CDR1 and CDR2 are SGHNT and YYREEE (reference sequence). The DNA of the CDR3 is TGTGCCAGCAGCTTCGACCCTGGGGAGGCCTACGAGCAGTACTTC. Amino acids: CASSFDPGEAYEQYF. The variable domain in full, with the rest retrieved from reference TRBV5-4 and TRBJ2-7, is ETGVTQSPTHLIKTRGQQVTLRCSSQSGHNTVSWYQQALGQGPQFIFQYYREEENGRGNFPPRFSGLQFPNYSSELNVNALELDDSALYLCASSFDPGEAYEQYFGPGTRLTVT.